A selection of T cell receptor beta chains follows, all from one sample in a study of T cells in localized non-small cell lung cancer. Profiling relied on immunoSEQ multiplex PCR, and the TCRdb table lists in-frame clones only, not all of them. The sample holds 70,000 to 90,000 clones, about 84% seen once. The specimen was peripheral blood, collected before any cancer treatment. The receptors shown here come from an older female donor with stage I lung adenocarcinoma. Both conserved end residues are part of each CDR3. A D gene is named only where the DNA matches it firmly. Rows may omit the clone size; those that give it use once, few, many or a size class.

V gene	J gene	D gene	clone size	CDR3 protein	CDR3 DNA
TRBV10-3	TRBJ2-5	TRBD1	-	CAISESDRTGETQYF	TGTGCCATCAGTGAGTCGGACAGGACGGGAGAGACCCAGTACTTC
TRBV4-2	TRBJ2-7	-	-	CASSQVGSSYEQYF	TGTGCCAGCAGCCAAGTCGGCAGCTCCTACGAGCAGTACTTC
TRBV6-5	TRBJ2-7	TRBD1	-	CASRGQGTTYEQYF	TGTGCCAGCAGGGGACAGGGGACAACCTACGAGCAGTACTTC
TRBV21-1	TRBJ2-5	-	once	CASGHTQETQYF	TGTGCCAGCGGGCATACCCAAGAGACCCAGTACTTC
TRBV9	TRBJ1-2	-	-	CASSSGPYGYTF	TGTGCCAGCAGCTCCGGACCCTATGGCTACACCTTC
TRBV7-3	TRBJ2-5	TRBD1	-	CASSQDRSGTQYF	TGTGCCAGCAGCCAGGACAGGTCCGGGACCCAGTACTTC
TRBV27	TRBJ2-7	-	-	CASRGLGYEQYF	TGTGCCAGCCGGGGTTTGGGCTACGAGCAGTACTTC
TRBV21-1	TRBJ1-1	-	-	CASSKVGKRGDNTEAFF	TGTGCCAGCAGCAAAGTGGGTAAGAGGGGCGATAACACTGAAGCTTTCTTT
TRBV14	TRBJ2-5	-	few	CASSQVIGETQYF	TGTGCCAGCAGCCAAGTGATCGGAGAGACCCAGTACTTC
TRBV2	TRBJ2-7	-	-	CASSERGHEQYF	TGTGCCAGCAGTGAACGAGGCCACGAGCAGTACTTC
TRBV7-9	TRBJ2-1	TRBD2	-	CASSKPGLAGNEQFF	TGTGCCAGCAGCAAACCGGGACTAGCAGGCAATGAGCAGTTCTTC
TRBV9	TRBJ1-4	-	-	CASSPRQFNEKLFF	TGTGCCAGCAGCCCTAGACAGTTTAATGAAAAACTGTTTTTT
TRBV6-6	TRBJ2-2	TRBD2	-	CASSYWGLAGVGELFF	TGTGCCAGCAGTTACTGGGGTCTAGCGGGAGTCGGGGAGCTGTTTTTT
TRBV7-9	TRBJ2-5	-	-	CASSPGGFNQETQYF	TGTGCCAGCAGCCCCGGCGGCTTTAACCAAGAGACCCAGTACTTC
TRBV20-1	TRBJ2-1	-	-	CSAVPGLTQFF	TGCAGTGCAGTTCCGGGACTTACACAGTTCTTC
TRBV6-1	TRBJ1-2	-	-	CASTRPGGEGYTF	TGTGCCAGCACCCGCCCGGGGGGCGAGGGCTACACCTTC
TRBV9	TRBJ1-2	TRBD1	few	CASSSSDRGGEGYTF	TGTGCCAGCAGCTCATCAGACAGGGGTGGCGAAGGCTACACCTTC
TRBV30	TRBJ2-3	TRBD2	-	CAWSVRTSADTQYF	TGTGCCTGGAGTGTAAGGACTAGCGCAGATACGCAGTATTTT
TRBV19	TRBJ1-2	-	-	CASSPSTGTYGYTF	TGTGCCAGTAGCCCCTCAACCGGGACCTATGGCTACACCTTC
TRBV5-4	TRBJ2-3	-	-	CASSLGGGRTDTQYF	TGTGCCAGCAGCTTGGGTGGGGGCCGCACAGATACGCAGTATTTT
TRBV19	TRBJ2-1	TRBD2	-	CASTVSGRASNEQFF	TGTGCCAGTACGGTCAGCGGGAGGGCCTCCAATGAGCAGTTCTTC
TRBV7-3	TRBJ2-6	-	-	CASSSPETGTSGANVLTF	TGTGCCAGCAGCTCCCCCGAGACAGGGACTTCTGGGGCCAACGTCCTGACTTTC